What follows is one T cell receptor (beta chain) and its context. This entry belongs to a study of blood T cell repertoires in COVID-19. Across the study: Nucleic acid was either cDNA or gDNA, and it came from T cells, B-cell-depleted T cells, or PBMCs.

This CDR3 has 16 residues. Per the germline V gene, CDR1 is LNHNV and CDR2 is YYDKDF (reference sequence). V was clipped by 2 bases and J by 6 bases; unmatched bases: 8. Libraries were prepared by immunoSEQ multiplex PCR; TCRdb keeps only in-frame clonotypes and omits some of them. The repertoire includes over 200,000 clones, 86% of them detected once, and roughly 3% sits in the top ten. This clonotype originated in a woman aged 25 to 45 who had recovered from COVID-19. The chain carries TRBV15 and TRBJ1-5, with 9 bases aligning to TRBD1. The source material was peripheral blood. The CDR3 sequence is CATSRPGQGSGQPQHF. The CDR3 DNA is TGTGCCACCAGCAGACCCGGACAGGGGTCGGGTCAGCCCCAGCATTTT.